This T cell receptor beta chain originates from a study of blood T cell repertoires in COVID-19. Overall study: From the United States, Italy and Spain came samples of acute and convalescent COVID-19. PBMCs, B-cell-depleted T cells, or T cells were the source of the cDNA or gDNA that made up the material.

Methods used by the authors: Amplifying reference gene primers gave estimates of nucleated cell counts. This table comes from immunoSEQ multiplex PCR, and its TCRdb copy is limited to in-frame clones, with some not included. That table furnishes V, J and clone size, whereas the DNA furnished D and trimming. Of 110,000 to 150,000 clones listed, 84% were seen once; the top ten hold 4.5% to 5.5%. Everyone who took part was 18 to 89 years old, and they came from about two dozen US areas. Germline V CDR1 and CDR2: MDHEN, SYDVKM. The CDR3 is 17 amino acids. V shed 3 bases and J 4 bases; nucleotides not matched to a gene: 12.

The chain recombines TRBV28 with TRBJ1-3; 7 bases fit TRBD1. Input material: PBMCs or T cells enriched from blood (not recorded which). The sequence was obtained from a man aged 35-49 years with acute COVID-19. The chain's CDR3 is CASSFSGGIGGGNTIYF. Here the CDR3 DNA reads TGTGCCAGCAGTTTCAGTGGTGGTATAGGGGGCGGAAACACCATATATTTT.